This TCR beta chain derives from a study of CD8 T cells in Susac syndrome. From blood CD8+ and CD4+ T cells, the TCR beta chain was sequenced. The CDR3 totals 14 residues. Deletions cut 5 bases from V and 0 bases from J, with 10 bases between. Germline CDR1 MNHEY, CDR2 SVGAGI. Reverse transcription used roughly 0.45 to 1 ug RNA and random hexamers. TCRdb itself ran the immunoSEQ multiplex PCR reads through MiXCR, one entry per CDR3 protein. The profile covers over 95,000 distinct CDR3 sequences, with 80% to 95% appearing a single time and 0.13% to 0.15% taken by the ten largest. The sequence was obtained from a human donor in good health. The chain employs TRBV6-5 and TRBJ1-1, with D unclear. Material for sequencing was CD4+ T cells from PBMCs. The CDR3 is CASSRGPMNTEAFF. The DNA for the CDR3 is TGTGCCAGCAGTCGCGGGCCGATGAACACTGAAGCTTTCTTT.